This T cell receptor beta chain was captured in a study of post-analysis software for immune sequencing data. Study overall: Disease trajectories encompassed relapsing-remitting, secondary progressive and progressive-relapsing multiple sclerosis. The study, taken as a whole, reports: When patients were compared with controls, 4 or 5 TRBV segments were more frequent, TRBV5-6, TRBV5-1 and TRBV20-1 among them. Compared with controls, patients showed significantly lower normalized Chao1 diversity. Those samples that were prepared in the same batch co-clustered strongly by F measure.

Unique molecular identifiers were built into the TCR beta cDNA libraries. Out of roughly 0.85 to 10 million T cells, about 510,000 cDNA molecules were generated. TCRdb analysed the PCR reads with MiXCR anew, one entry per CDR3 protein. The table includes some 260,000 distinct CDR3 sequences, 35% to 45% detected once. Trimming cost V 3 bases and J 2 bases; bases outside gene matches: 12. Germline V gene sequence: CDR1 SGHDN, CDR2 FVKESK. CDR3 length: 18 amino acids. This clonotype was seen more than once but under ten times. Antigen unknown. The source is a girl aged 5 to 17 with multiple sclerosis. The V call is TRBV14, the J call TRBJ2-1, with TRBD1 matching 8 bases. The sample taken for sequencing was blood. The CDR3 protein is CASSHLQRQGSAYNEQFF. Written as DNA, the CDR3 is TGTGCCAGCAGCCACCTCCAACGACAGGGGAGTGCCTACAATGAGCAGTTCTTC.